This T cell receptor (beta chain) was sequenced during a study of post-analysis software for immune sequencing data. The CDR3 totals 15 residues. The ends were cut back, 3 bases at V and 4 bases at J, with 16 bases in the middle. Germline V CDR1 and CDR2: SGHRS, YFSETQ. cDNA libraries for TCR beta contained unique molecular identifiers. TCRdb reprocessed the PCR reads with MiXCR, giving one entry per CDR3 protein. In the table there are under 200,000 distinct CDR3 sequences, 36% of which are singletons. The sequencing here drew on blood, taken after autologous hematopoietic stem cell transplantation. The chain links TRBV5-1 to TRBJ1-2; a weak D match, TRBD1 (5 bases). This receptor was taken from a girl between 10 and 17 years old with multiple sclerosis. The DNA of the CDR3 is TGCGCCAGCAGCTCCTCGACAGCTTACGGCTATGGCTACACCTTC. Residues: CASSSSTAYGYGYTF.